This TCR beta chain was found in a study of cytomegalovirus exposure and HLA in healthy donors. The study ran its PCR with 60 Vbeta and 13 Jbeta primers. The method was immunoSEQ multiplex PCR; TCRdb's version includes in-frame clones alone and lacks a portion of them. The sample carries under 35,000 clones, 35% to 50% recorded once. Trimming cost V 4 bases and J 2 bases, with 9 bases left between them. The CDR3 has 13 amino acids. Looked up from germline, CDR1 is SGHDT and CDR2 is YYEEEE. In its sample, this clone was seen a few times. Sequences were obtained from PBMCs. This sequence joins TRBV5-6 and TRBJ2-5; perhaps TRBD1 as D (6 bases). The TCR originated in a woman between 45 and 65 years old in good health and CMV-seronegative. This CDR3 is CASSRDRQETQYF. CDR3 nucleotide sequence: TGTGCCAGCAGCCGCGACAGGCAAGAGACCCAGTACTTC.